A selection of T cell receptor beta chains follows, all from one sample in a study of cytotoxic CD8 clonotypes in ibrutinib-treated CLL. TCRdb's table, derived via immunoSEQ multiplex PCR, lists solely in-frame clones and lacks some. In the table there are approximately 130,000 clones, around 80% of which are singletons. The material was PBMCs, obtained after 24 months of ibrutinib treatment. These receptor sequences come from a human donor with chronic lymphocytic leukemia. CDR3s include the opening cysteine and the closing phenylalanine or tryptophan. The order of the fields is clone size, D gene, V gene, J gene, CDR3 DNA, CDR3 protein. A D gene is named only where the DNA matches it firmly. For some rows the clone size is stated as once, few or many, or as a class when expanded; others skip it.

abundance: -
d_gene: -
v_gene: TRBV6-5
j_gene: TRBJ2-5
CDR3nt: TGTGCCAGCAGTTACTGCAGGGAGTGTACCCAGTACTTC
CDR3aa: CASSYCRECTQYF

abundance: once
d_gene: TRBD2
v_gene: TRBV9
j_gene: TRBJ2-3
CDR3nt: TGTGCCAGCAGCGTAGTGGCGGGGGGGCCTTCAGATACGCAGTATTTT
CDR3aa: CASSVVAGGPSDTQYF

abundance: -
d_gene: -
v_gene: TRBV4-3
j_gene: TRBJ1-2
CDR3nt: TGCGCCAGCAGCCAAGACTGGGGACGGCCCGTGGGCTACACCTTC
CDR3aa: CASSQDWGRPVGYTF

abundance: -
d_gene: -
v_gene: TRBV21-1
j_gene: TRBJ2-4
CDR3nt: TGTGCCAGCCGCCCCCTCAGCAAAAACATTCAGTACTTC
CDR3aa: CASRPLSKNIQYF

abundance: -
d_gene: -
v_gene: TRBV19
j_gene: TRBJ2-7
CDR3nt: TGTGCCAGTAGTATCACCGGACAGTCCTACGAGCAGTACTTC
CDR3aa: CASSITGQSYEQYF

abundance: -
d_gene: TRBD2
v_gene: TRBV5-4
j_gene: TRBJ2-1
CDR3nt: TGTGCCAGCAGCTTGGGGCAGAGCGGGGGGACCTACAATGAGCAGTTCTTC
CDR3aa: CASSLGQSGGTYNEQFF

abundance: -
d_gene: -
v_gene: TRBV15
j_gene: TRBJ1-3
CDR3nt: TGTGCCACCAGCAGAGACCCCTACTCTGGAAACACCATATATTTT
CDR3aa: CATSRDPYSGNTIYF

abundance: -
d_gene: -
v_gene: TRBV9
j_gene: TRBJ2-7
CDR3nt: TGTGCCAGCAGCCCCAGTGTAGGGGAGCCCTACGAGCAGTACTTC
CDR3aa: CASSPSVGEPYEQYF

abundance: -
d_gene: -
v_gene: TRBV7-8
j_gene: TRBJ1-2
CDR3nt: TGTGCCAGCAGCTCCCGGCGATGGGGGAACTATGGCTACACCTTC
CDR3aa: CASSSRRWGNYGYTF

abundance: few
d_gene: -
v_gene: TRBV2
j_gene: TRBJ2-5
CDR3nt: TGTGCCAGCAGTGCATCTCGACAAGAGACCCAGTACTTC
CDR3aa: CASSASRQETQYF